The 12 T cell receptor beta chains below were found in one sample sequenced in a study of blood T cell repertoires in COVID-19. The repertoire was sequenced with immunoSEQ multiplex PCR; TCRdb's copy has only in-frame clones and lacks some. This sample carries 250,000 to 350,000 clones, 75% to 95% of them seen once, and the ten largest clones take roughly 7%. The source material was peripheral blood. Receptor source: a woman aged 25 to 39 with COVID-19, enrolled during active disease.

The chain recombines TRBV27 with TRBJ2-2; possible D gene TRBD1, 6 bases. CDR1 and CDR2 (germline): MNHEY, SMNVEV (reference sequence). The CDR3 runs to 14 residues. V shed 3 bases and J shed 6 bases, with 11 bases lying between them. The CDR3 nucleotides are TGTGCCAGCAGTTTCTTAGGGGGATCCGGGGAGCTGTTTTTT. This encodes CASSFLGGSGELFF.

The V call is TRBV28, the J call TRBJ1-3, with D maybe TRBD1 (6 bases). Per germline, CDR1 MDHEN and CDR2 SYDVKM. There are 15 residues in the CDR3. V was trimmed by 2 bases and J by 4 bases, leaving 12 bases between them. CDR3 DNA: TGTGCCAGCAGTTTAGCGGGGGGGCGAGGAAACACCATATATTTT. This encodes CASSLAGGRGNTIYF.

The chain is built from TRBV6-5 and TRBJ1-2; the match to TRBD1 covers 11 bases. CDR3 length equals 13 residues. V trimming: 4 bases; J trimming: 6 bases; junction bases outside the gene matches: 1. Germline loops: CDR1 MNHEY, CDR2 SVGAGI. This CDR3 reads CASSWTGGDGYTF. As DNA, the CDR3 is TGTGCCAGCAGTTGGACAGGGGGCGATGGCTACACCTTC.

The chain combines TRBV18 with TRBJ2-1; 9 nucleotides agree with TRBD1. Germline trimming cut 0 bases from V and 9 bases from J; bases unmatched to any gene: 6. The CDR3 contains 15 residues. Germline CDR1 KGHSH, CDR2 LQKENI. DNA of the CDR3: TGTGCCAGCTCACCACCCGGGACAGGGTGGGGTGAGCAGTTCTTC. Translating gives CASSPPGTGWGEQFF.

The chain is built from TRBV6-2 or TRBV6-3 and TRBJ2-7; 11 bases line up with TRBD2. The CDR3 length is 15 residues. Germline V gene lookup returns CDR1 MNHEY and CDR2 SVGEGT. The V gene end was trimmed by 5 bases and the J gene end by 7 bases; junction bases not matched to a gene: 10. CDR3 sequence reads: CASSKLAGVGEEQYF. In DNA form, the CDR3 reads TGTGCCAGCAGTAAACTAGCGGGAGTCGGCGAGGAGCAGTACTTC.

The CDR3 coding sequence is TGCGCCAGCAGCTTACGGTTTCCCGGGGTCAATGAGCAGTTCTTC. This translates into CASSLRFPGVNEQFF. V usage is TRBV4-1 and J usage is TRBJ2-1; D may be TRBD2 (5 bases). CDR1 is MGHRA, CDR2 YSYEKL, per germline. With 5 bases removed from V and 6 bases from J, the gap between germline ends came to 17 bases. The CDR3 is 15 residues long.

The chain carries TRBV14 and TRBJ2-3, with D tentatively TRBD1 (6 bases). Looked up from germline, CDR1 is SGHDN and CDR2 is FVKESK. The V end lost 0 bases, the J end lost 2 bases, and 12 bases lay between the germline ends. The CDR3 loop spans 16 amino acids. Written as DNA, the CDR3 is TGTGCCAGCAGCCAAGAGAGGGGGATCTCCACAGATACGCAGTATTTT. Translating gives CASSQERGISTDTQYF.

The genes are TRBV27 and TRBJ1-1; 7 bases map to TRBD1. V gave up 2 bases and J gave up 1 base; unmatched junction bases: 7. This CDR3 contains 16 residues. Germline V gene data show CDR1 as MNHEY and CDR2 as SMNVEV (reference sequence). The CDR3 region is CASSLATGARNTEAFF. The CDR3 DNA sequence: TGTGCCAGCAGTTTAGCTACAGGGGCCCGGAACACTGAAGCTTTCTTT.

This chain joins TRBV18 and TRBJ1-6, with 7 bases identical to TRBD1. Germline loops: CDR1 KGHSH, CDR2 LQKENI. The CDR3 consists of 16 residues. V was pared by 1 base and J by 5 bases, with 5 bases of the junction left unmatched. CDR3 sequence reads: CASSPQGANDNSPLHF. The DNA of the CDR3 is TGTGCCAGCTCACCACAGGGGGCTAACGATAATTCACCCCTCCACTTT.

The chain joins TRBV6-6 to TRBJ2-5; 8 positions agree with TRBD1. This CDR3 is 12 amino acids long. Trimming at V came to 5 bases and at J to 5 bases, leaving 1 base not matched to a gene. Germline CDR1 MNHNY, CDR2 SVGAGI (reference sequence). CDR3 amino acids: CASSTGGETQYF. In DNA, the CDR3 is TGTGCCAGCAGTACAGGGGGGGAGACCCAGTACTTC.

The J gene is TRBJ2-7, the V gene TRBV30; 10 nucleotides line up with TRBD2. Trimming removed 4 bases from V and 3 bases from J; junction bases left unmatched: 3. Germline V gene data show CDR1 as GTSNPN and CDR2 as SVGIG (reference sequence). This CDR3 has 13 amino acids. CDR3 protein: CAWTRTSGYEQYF. CDR3 nucleotide sequence: TGTGCCTGGACCAGGACTAGCGGCTACGAGCAGTACTTC.

This CDR3 is CASSQVGLAGTGELFF. DNA for the CDR3: TGTGCCAGCAGCCAAGTTGGCCTAGCGGGAACCGGGGAGCTGTTTTTT. The V call is TRBV3-1 (or the pseudogene TRBV3-2), the J call TRBJ2-2, with 9 bases identical to TRBD2. This CDR3 is built from 16 residues. CDR1 LGHDT and CDR2 YNNKEL come from the germline V gene (reference sequence). V dropped 1 base and J dropped 5; count of bases not matched to a gene: 5.